This T cell receptor beta chain was captured by sequencing in a study of monozygotic twins with inflammatory bowel disease. Overall study results and limits: The authors note that differing immunosuppressive treatments may have added variability to patient repertoires. IBD patients had lower TCRbeta diversity (inverse Simpson) than healthy co-twins.

The input for each TCR library was around 3.5 ug of total RNA. cDNA synthesis was performed in eight separate reactions for each sample. TCRdb reanalyzed the 5' RACE reads, giving one entry per CDR3 protein sequence and no DNA. Its clone listing holds just over 300,000 distinct CDR3 sequences. There are 15 residues in the CDR3. Remarks on this clonotype: Its antigen is currently unknown.

The clonotype originates from a human donor with ulcerative colitis or Crohn's disease, or a healthy co-twin of an affected twin (not recorded which). The chain has TRBV12-3 or TRBV12-4 and TRBJ2-5; TCRdb proposes TRBD2, but this gene call is untestable without DNA. The sequenced material came from blood. The chain's CDR3 is CASSLGSGGGETQYF.